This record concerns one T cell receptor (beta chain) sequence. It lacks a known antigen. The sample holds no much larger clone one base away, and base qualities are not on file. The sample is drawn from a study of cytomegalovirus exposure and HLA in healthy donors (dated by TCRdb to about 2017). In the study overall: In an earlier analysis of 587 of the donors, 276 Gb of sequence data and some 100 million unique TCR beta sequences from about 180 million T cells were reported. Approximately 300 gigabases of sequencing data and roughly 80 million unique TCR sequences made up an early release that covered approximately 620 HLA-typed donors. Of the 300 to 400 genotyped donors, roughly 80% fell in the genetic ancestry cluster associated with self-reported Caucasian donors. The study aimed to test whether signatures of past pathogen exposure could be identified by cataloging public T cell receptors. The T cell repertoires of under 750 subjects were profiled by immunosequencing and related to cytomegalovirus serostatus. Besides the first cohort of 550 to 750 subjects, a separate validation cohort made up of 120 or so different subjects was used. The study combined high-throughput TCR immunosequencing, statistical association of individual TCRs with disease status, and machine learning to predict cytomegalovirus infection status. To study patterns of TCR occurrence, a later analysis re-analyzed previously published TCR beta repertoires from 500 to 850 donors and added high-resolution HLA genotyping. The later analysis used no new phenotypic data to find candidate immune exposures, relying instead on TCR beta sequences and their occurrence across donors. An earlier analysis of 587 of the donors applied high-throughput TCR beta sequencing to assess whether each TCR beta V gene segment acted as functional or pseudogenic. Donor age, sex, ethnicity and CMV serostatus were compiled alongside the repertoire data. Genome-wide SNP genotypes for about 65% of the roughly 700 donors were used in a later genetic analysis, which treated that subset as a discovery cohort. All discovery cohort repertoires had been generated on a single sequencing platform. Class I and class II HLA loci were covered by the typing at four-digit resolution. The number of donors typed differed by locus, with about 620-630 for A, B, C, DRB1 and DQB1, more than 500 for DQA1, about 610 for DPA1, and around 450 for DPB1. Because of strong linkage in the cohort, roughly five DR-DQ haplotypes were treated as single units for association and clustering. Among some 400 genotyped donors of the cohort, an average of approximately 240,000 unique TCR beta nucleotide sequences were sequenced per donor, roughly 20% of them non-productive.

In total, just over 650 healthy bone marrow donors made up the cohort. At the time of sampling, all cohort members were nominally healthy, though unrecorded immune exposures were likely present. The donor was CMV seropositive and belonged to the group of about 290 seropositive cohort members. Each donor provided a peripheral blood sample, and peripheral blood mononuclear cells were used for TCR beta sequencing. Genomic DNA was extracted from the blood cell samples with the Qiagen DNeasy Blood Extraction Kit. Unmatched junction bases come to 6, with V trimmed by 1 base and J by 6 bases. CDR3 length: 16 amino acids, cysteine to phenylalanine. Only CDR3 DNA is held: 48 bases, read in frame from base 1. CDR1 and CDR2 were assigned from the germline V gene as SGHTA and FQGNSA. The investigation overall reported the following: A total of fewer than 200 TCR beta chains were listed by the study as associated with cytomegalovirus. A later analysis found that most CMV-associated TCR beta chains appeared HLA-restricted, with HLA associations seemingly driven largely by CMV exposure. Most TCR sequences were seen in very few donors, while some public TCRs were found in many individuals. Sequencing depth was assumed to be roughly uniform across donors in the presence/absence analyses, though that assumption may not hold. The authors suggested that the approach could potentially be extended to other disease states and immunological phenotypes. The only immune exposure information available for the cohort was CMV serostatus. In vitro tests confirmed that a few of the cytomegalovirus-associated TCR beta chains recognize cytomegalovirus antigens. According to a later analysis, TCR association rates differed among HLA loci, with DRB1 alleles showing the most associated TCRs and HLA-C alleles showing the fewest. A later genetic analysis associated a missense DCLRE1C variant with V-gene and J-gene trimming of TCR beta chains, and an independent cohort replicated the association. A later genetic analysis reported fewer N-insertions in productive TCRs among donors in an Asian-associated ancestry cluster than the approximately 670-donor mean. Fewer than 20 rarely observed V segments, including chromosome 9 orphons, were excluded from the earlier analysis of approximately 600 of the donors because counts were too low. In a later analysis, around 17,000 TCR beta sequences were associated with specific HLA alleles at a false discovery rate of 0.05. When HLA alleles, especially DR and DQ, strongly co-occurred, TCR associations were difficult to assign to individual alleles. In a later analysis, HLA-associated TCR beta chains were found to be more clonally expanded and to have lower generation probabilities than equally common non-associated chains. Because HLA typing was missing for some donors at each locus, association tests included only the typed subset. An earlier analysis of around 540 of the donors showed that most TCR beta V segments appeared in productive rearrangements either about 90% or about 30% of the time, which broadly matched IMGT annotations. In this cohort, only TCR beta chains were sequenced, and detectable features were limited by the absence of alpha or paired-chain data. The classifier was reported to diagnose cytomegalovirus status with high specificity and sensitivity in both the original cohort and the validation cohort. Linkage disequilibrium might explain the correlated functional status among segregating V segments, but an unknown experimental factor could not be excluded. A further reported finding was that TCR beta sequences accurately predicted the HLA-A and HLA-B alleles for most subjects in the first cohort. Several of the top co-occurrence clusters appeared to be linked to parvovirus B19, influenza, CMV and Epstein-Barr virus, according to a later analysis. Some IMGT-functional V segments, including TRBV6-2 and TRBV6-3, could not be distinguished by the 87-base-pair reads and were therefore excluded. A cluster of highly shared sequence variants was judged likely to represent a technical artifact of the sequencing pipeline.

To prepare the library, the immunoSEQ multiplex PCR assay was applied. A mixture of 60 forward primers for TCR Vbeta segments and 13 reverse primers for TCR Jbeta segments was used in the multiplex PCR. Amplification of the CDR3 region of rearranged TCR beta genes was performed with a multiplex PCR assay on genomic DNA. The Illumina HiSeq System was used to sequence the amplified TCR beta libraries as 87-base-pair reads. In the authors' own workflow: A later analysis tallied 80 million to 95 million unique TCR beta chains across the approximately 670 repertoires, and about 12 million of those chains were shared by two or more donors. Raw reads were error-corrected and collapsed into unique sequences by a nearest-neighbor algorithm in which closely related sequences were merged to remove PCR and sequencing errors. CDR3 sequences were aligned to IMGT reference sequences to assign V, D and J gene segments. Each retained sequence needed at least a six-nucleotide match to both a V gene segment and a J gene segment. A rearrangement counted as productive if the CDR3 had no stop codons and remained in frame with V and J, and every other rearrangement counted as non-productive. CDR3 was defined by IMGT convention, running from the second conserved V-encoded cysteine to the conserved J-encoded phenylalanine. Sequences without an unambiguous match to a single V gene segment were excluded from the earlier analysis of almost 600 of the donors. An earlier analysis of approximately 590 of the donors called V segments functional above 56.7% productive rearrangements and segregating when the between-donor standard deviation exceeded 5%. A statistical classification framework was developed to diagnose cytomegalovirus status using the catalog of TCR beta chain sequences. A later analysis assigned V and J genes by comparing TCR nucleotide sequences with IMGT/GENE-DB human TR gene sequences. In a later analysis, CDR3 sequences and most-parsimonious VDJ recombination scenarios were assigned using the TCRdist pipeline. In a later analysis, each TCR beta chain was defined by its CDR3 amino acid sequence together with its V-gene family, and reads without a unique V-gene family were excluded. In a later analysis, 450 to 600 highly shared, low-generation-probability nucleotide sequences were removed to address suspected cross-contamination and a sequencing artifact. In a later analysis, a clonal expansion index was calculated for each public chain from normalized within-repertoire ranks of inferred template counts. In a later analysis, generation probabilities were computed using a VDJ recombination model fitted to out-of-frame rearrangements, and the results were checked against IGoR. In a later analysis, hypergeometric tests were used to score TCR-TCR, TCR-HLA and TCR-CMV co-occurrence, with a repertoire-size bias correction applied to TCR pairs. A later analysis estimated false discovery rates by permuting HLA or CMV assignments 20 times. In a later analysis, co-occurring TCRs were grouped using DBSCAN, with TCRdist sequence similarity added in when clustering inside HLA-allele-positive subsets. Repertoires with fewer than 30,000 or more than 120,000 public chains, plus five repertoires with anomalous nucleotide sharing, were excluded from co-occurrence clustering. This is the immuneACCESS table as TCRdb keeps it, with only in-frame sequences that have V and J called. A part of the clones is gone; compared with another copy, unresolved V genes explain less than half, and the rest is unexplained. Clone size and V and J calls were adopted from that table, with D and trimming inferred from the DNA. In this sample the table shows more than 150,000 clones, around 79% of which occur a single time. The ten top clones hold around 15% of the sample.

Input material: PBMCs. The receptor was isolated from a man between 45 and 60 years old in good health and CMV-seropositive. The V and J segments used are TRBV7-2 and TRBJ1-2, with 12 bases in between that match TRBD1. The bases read TGTGCCAGCAGCTTAGTGTCGGGACAGGGGGCTGATGGCTACACCTTC. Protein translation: CASSLVSGQGADGYTF.